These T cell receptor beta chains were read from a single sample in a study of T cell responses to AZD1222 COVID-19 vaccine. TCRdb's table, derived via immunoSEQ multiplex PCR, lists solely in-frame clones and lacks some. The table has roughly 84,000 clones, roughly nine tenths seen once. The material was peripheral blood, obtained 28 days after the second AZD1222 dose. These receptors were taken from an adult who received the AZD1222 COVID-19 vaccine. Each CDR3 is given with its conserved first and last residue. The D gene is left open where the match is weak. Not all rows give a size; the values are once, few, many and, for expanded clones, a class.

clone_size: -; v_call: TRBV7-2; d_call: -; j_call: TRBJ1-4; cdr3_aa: CASSLQGSFNEKLFF; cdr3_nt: TGTGCCAGCAGCTTACAAGGGTCGTTTAATGAAAAACTGTTTTTT
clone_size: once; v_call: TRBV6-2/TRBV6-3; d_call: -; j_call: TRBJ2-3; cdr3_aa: CASSHESPRTRDWDYTDTQYF; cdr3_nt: TGTGCCAGCAGTCACGAGTCTCCCAGGACAAGGGACTGGGATTACACAGATACGCAGTATTTT
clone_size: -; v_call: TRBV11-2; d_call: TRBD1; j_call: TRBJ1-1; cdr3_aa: CASSPRDRGNTEAFF; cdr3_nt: TGTGCCAGCAGCCCTCGGGACAGGGGGAACACTGAAGCTTTCTTT
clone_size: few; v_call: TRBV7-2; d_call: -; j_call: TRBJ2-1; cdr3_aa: CASSLALPDEQFF; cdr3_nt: TGTGCCAGCAGCTTAGCCCTTCCCGATGAGCAGTTCTTC
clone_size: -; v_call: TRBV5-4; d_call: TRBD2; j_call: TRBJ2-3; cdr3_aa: CASSLEVSGEDTQYF; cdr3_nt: TGTGCCAGCAGCTTGGAGGTTAGCGGGGAGGATACGCAGTATTTT
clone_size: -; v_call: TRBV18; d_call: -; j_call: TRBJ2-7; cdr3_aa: CASSPRGTAYEQYF; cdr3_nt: TGTGCCAGCTCACCACGGGGGACCGCCTACGAGCAGTACTTC
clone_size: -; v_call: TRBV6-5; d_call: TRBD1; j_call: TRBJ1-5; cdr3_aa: CASSYQQGARQPQHF; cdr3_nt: TGTGCCAGCAGTTACCAACAGGGGGCAAGGCAGCCCCAGCATTTT
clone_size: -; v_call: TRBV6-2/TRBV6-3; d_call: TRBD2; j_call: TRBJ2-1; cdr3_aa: CASSPADTSGLYNEQFF; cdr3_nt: TGTGCCAGCAGTCCCGCCGATACTAGCGGACTTTACAATGAGCAGTTCTTC
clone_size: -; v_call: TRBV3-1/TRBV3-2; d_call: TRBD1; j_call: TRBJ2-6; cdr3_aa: CASSSRQGEISGANVLTF; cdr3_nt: TGTGCCAGCAGCTCCCGACAGGGGGAGATTTCTGGGGCCAACGTCCTGACTTTC
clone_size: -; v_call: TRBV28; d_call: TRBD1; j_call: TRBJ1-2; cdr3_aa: CASSLPQGVGDYGYTF; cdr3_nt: TGTGCCAGCAGTTTACCGCAGGGGGTAGGGGACTATGGCTACACCTTC
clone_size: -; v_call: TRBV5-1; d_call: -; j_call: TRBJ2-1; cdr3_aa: CASTVGTSPVYEQFF; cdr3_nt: TGCGCCAGCACCGTAGGGACCAGCCCCGTCTATGAGCAGTTCTTC
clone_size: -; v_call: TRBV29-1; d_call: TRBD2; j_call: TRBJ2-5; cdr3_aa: CSVEDGPGGLETQYF; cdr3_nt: TGCAGCGTTGAAGATGGCCCGGGGGGGTTGGAGACCCAGTACTTC
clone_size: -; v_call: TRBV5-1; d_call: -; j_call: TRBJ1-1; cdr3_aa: CASSLASLGNTEAFF; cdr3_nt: TGCGCCAGCAGCTTGGCCTCCCTCGGGAACACTGAAGCTTTCTTT
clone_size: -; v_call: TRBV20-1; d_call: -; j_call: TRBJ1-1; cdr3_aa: CSAYLNTEAFF; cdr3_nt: TGCAGTGCTTATTTAAACACTGAAGCTTTCTTT
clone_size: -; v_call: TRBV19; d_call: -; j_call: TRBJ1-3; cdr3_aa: CASSRGANSGNTIYF; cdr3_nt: TGTGCCAGTAGCCGCGGGGCCAACTCTGGAAACACCATATATTTT
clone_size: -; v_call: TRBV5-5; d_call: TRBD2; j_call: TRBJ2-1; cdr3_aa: CASRGGGGIDEQFF; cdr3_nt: TGTGCCAGCCGGGGAGGCGGGGGGATCGATGAGCAGTTCTTC
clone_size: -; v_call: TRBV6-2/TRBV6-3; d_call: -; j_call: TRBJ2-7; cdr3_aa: CASSYSSRGLSSSYEQYF; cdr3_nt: TGTGCCAGCAGTTACTCGAGCAGAGGACTATCAAGCTCCTACGAGCAGTACTTC
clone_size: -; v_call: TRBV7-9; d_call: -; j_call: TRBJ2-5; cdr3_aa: CASSLHGGQETQYF; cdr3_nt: TGTGCCAGCAGCTTACACGGGGGACAAGAGACCCAGTACTTC
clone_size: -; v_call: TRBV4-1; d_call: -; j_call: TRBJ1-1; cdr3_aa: CASSQLLNLNTEAFF; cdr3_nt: TGCGCCAGCAGCCAATTGTTAAACTTGAACACTGAAGCTTTCTTT
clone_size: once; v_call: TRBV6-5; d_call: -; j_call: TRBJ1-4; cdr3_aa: CASSSPGQREKLFF; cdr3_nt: TGTGCCAGCAGTTCCCCGGGCCAGAGGGAAAAACTGTTTTTT
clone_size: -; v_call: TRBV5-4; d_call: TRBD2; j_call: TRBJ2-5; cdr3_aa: CASSLSSGLQETQYF; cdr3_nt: TGTGCCAGCAGCTTGTCTTCGGGACTACAAGAGACCCAGTACTTC
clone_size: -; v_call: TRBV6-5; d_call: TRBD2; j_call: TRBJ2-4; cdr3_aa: CASTLGGGKNIQYF; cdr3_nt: TGTGCCAGCACCCTCGGGGGGGGCAAAAACATTCAGTACTTC
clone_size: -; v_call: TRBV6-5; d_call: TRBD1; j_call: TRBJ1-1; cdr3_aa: CASSSPRQGATEAFF; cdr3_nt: TGTGCCAGCAGTTCTCCAAGACAGGGGGCGACTGAAGCTTTCTTT
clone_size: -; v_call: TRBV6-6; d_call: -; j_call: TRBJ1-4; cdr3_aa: CASSRPGGSEKLFF; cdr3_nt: TGTGCCAGCAGTCGACCCGGAGGGAGTGAAAAACTGTTTTTT
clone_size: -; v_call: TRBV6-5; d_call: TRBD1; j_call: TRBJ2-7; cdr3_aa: CASSSGDRVEFGQYF; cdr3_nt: TGTGCCAGCAGTTCCGGGGACAGGGTCGAGTTCGGGCAGTACTTC
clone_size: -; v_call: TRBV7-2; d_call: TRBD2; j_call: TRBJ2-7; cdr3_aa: CASSLAGRGGVGEQYF; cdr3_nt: TGTGCCAGCAGCTTAGCTGGGCGGGGGGGCGTAGGCGAGCAGTACTTC
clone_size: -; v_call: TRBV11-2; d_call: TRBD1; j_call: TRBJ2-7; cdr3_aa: CASSFPTGTGDYEQYF; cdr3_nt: TGTGCCAGCAGCTTTCCGACCGGGACAGGGGACTACGAGCAGTACTTC
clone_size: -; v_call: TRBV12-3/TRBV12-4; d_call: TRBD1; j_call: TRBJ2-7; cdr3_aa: CASRGQAVHEQYF; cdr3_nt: TGTGCCAGCAGGGGACAGGCCGTCCACGAGCAGTACTTC
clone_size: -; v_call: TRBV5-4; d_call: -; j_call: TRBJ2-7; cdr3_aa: CASSLVGGPYEQYF; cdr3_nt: TGTGCCAGCAGCTTGGTTGGGGGCCCCTACGAGCAGTACTTC
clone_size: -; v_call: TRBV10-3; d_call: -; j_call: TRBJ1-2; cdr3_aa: CAISVQGSNYGYTF; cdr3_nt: TGTGCCATCAGTGTACAGGGATCTAACTATGGCTACACCTTC
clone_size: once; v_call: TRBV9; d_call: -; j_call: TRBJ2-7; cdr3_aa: CASSGGVGAGYEQYF; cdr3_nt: TGTGCCAGCAGCGGGGGGGTCGGAGCGGGCTACGAGCAGTACTTC
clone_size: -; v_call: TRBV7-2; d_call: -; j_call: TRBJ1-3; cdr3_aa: CASSLIGGGNTIYF; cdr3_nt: TGTGCCAGCAGCTTAATAGGGGGGGGAAACACCATATATTTT
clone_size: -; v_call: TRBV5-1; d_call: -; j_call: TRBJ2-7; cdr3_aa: CASSLGSPYEQYF; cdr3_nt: TGCGCCAGCAGCTTGGGGTCTCCCTACGAGCAGTACTTC